The next 32 T cell receptor beta chains were all read from a single sample in a study of T cell repertoires in cytomegalovirus infection. Each CDR3 protein is one row after TCRdb ran MiXCR on the reads. The data contain roughly 300,000 distinct CDR3 sequences, 20% to 30% of them singletons. Source material: PBMCs. The receptors were sampled from a human donor in good health (CMV status not recorded). Some clones in this sample may be carry-over from other donors' samples.

There are many counts of this clonotype. The chain carries TRBV7-9 and TRBJ2-3, with unresolved D. The CDR3 spans 15 residues. Trimming removed 5 bases at V and 8 bases at J, with 20 bases between. Germline V gene lookup returns CDR1 SEHNR and CDR2 FQNEAQ (reference sequence). The CDR3 loop is CASSPTRVSRGTQYF. Here the CDR3 DNA reads TGTGCCAGCAGCCCTACCCGGGTCTCCCGTGGTACGCAGTATTTT. The whole variable domain, remainder taken from reference TRBV7-9 and TRBJ2-3, is DTGVSQNPRHKITKRGQNVTFRCDPISEHNRLYWYRQTLGQGPEFLTYFQNEAQLEKSRLLSDRFSAERPKGSFSTLEIQRTEQGDSAMYLCASSPTRVSRGTQYFGPGTRLTVL.

The chain combines TRBV29-1 with TRBJ1-1, with D possibly TRBD1 on 5 matching bases. Germline values: CDR1 SQVTM, CDR2 ANQGSEA. The V and J ends lost 4 bases and 0 bases respectively, with 15 bases between them. This CDR3 is built from 15 residues. CDR3 nucleotide sequence: TGCAGCGTTGGACCAGGGTGGGGGATGAACACTGAAGCTTTCTTT. This translates into CSVGPGWGMNTEAFF.

About this clonotype: The junction departs from the called germline gene at one end, perhaps through a read error. The chain has TRBV7-2 and TRBJ2-1; 9 nucleotides match TRBD2. This CDR3 comprises 16 residues. Germline V CDR1 and CDR2: SGHTA, FQGNSA. The CDR3 DNA reads TGTGCCGGCAGCTTGAGGGGCGGGGGGGGGGGGGGGGAGCAGTTCTTC. Protein: CAGSLRGGGGGGEQFF.

This chain uses TRBV29-1 with TRBJ2-3; D unresolved. CDR3 length equals 14 residues. The germline V and J ends were trimmed by 2 bases and 0 bases, with 9 bases remaining between them. The V gene's germline CDR1 is SQVTM and CDR2 ANQGSEA. This chain's CDR3 is CSVERITSTDTQYF. CDR3 DNA sequence: TGCAGCGTTGAAAGGATAACTAGCACAGATACGCAGTATTTT.

A few counts support this clonotype. Here the CDR3 DNA reads TGCGCCAGCAGAGGAGGGGAGCTCGGCAATCAGCCCCAGCATTTT. This gives the protein CASRGGELGNQPQHF. The chain joins TRBV5-1 to TRBJ1-5; tentatively, D is TRBD1 (5 bases). The V gene's germline CDR1 is SGHRS and CDR2 YFSETQ. The CDR3 loop spans 15 amino acids. The V end lost 5 bases, the J end lost 2 bases, and 14 bases lay between the germline ends.

V and J are TRBV6-2 or TRBV6-3 and TRBJ2-4; D possibly corresponds to TRBD2 (6 bases). CDR1 and CDR2 from the germline V gene are MNHEY and SVGEGT. The V gene lost 5 bases and the J gene lost 6 bases, with 17 bases spanning the gap. This CDR3 region has 15 residues. The CDR3 coding sequence is TGTGCCAGCAGTCTCGGGGGAGGAGTTATAAACATTCAGTACTTC. It encodes CASSLGGGVINIQYF.

The sample holds many counts of this clonotype. The gene calls are TRBV7-2 and TRBJ1-2; D is unclear. Germline loops: CDR1 SGHTA, CDR2 FQGNSA. V was trimmed by 5 bases and J by 1 base, leaving 11 bases between them. This CDR3 has 14 residues. CDR3 residues: CASSKSRDNYGYTF. CDR3 nucleotide sequence: TGTGCCAGCAGCAAAAGCAGAGATAACTATGGCTACACCTTC.

The gene calls are TRBV29-1 and TRBJ2-7; 7 nucleotides line up with TRBD2. In germline, CDR1 is SQVTM, CDR2 ANQGSEA. V dropped 6 bases and J dropped 11; count of bases not matched to a gene: 10. The CDR3 covers 11 residues. The CDR3 here is CSVAASGWEYF. CDR3 coding DNA: TGCAGCGTCGCAGCTAGCGGTTGGGAGTACTTC.

The chain joins TRBV7-9 to TRBJ2-1, with a possible D match to TRBD2 (6 bases). This CDR3 is 15 amino acids long. Deletions cut 5 bases from V and 7 bases from J, with 18 bases between. Germline V gene lookup returns CDR1 SEHNR and CDR2 FQNEAQ (reference sequence). CDR3 in DNA: TGTGCCAGCAGCCCACTCCAGTCCGGGGGAAATGAGCAGTTCTTC. As protein: CASSPLQSGGNEQFF.

The rearrangement joins TRBV7-2 to TRBJ1-5, with D tentatively TRBD1 (5 bases). Trimming removed 1 base at V and 5 bases at J, with 12 bases between. The germline gives CDR1 SGHTA, CDR2 FQGNSA. The CDR3 has 15 amino acids. The CDR3 DNA is TGTGCCAGCAGCTTAGTCCAGGGAGGAGATCAGCCCCAGCATTTT. It specifies CASSLVQGGDQPQHF.

Ten or more counts support this clonotype. The CDR3 region has the DNA TGTGCCAGCACTCCGGGACTCGTCTCCTACGAGCAGTACTTC. This sequence encodes CASTPGLVSYEQYF. This chain connects TRBV28 to TRBJ2-7; D may be TRBD2 (6 bases). The ends were cut back, 7 bases at V and 0 bases at J, with 13 bases in the middle. The CDR3 extends over 14 amino acids. Germline lookup yields CDR1 MDHEN and CDR2 SYDVKM. Full variable domain (missing parts from reference TRBV28 and TRBJ2-7): DVKVTQSSRYLVKRTGEKVFLECVQDMDHENMFWYRQDPGLGLRLIYFSYDVKMKEKGDIPEGYSVSREKKERFSLILESASTNQTSMYLCASTPGLVSYEQYFGPGTRLTVT.

V usage is TRBV5-1 and J usage is TRBJ1-1, with 8 bases aligning to TRBD1. The germline CDR1 and CDR2 sequences are SGHRS and YFSETQ. The ends lost 3 bases at V and 4 bases at J; junction bases unmatched: 5. This CDR3 comprises 14 residues. The CDR3 loop reads CASSSQGAVTEAFF. In DNA form, the CDR3 reads TGCGCCAGCAGCTCGCAGGGGGCGGTCACTGAAGCTTTCTTT.

This clonotype was observed at least ten times. DNA of the CDR3: TGTGCCAGCAGTTTCTACGCAACTAATGAAAAACTGTTTTTT. This codes for CASSFYATNEKLFF. The V call is TRBV28, the J call TRBJ1-4; D uncertain. Germline V lookup: CDR1 MDHEN, CDR2 SYDVKM. V was cut by 3 bases and J by 0 bases, with 5 bases left in between. There are 14 residues in the CDR3.

V gene TRBV5-1 combines with J gene TRBJ2-5; no definite D call. CDR1 is SGHRS, CDR2 YFSETQ, per germline. The V gene lost 2 bases and the J gene lost 2 bases, with 10 bases spanning the gap. CDR3 length: 14 residues. CDR3 bases: TGCGCCAGCAGCTTTGGGCAGGAGCAAGAGACCCAGTACTTC. It yields the protein CASSFGQEQETQYF.

This clonotype was seen more than once but under ten times. This chain connects TRBV19 to TRBJ1-5; tentatively, D is TRBD1 (5 bases). V shed 11 bases and J shed 2 bases, with 16 bases lying between them. The CDR3 runs 14 residues. Looked up from germline, CDR1 is LNHDA and CDR2 is SQIVND (reference sequence). The CDR3 loop is CAGSQGGRNQPQHF. CDR3 nucleotide sequence: TGTGCCGGCAGTCAGGGCGGGCGCAATCAGCCCCAGCATTTT.

This clonotype has only a few counts. The rearrangement joins TRBV7-2 to TRBJ2-3; TRBD2 matches 9 bases. The CDR3 spans 15 residues. The germline CDR1 and CDR2 sequences are SGHTA and FQGNSA. J was trimmed by 6 bases and V by 3 bases; bases with no gene match: 7. This CDR3 reads CASSLMGGGGDTQYF. The CDR3 coding sequence is TGTGCCAGCAGCTTGATGGGCGGGGGGGGGGATACGCAGTATTTT.

This clonotype was found a few times. The chain is built from TRBV6-2 or TRBV6-3 and TRBJ2-7, with 7 bases matching TRBD2. Losses at the gene ends were 2 bases for V and 7 bases for J; bases not matched to a gene: 5. Germline CDR1 reads MNHEY; CDR2 reads SVGEGT. This CDR3 comprises 13 residues. The CDR3 nucleotides read TGTGCCAGCAGTTACGCGGGAGTCGGGGAGCAGTACTTC. Protein product: CASSYAGVGEQYF.

There are a few counts of this clonotype. The gene calls are TRBV25-1 and TRBJ2-5; TRBD1 agrees at 8 bases. V trimming: 1 base; J trimming: 1 base; junction bases outside the gene matches: 11. Germline CDR1 and CDR2: MGHDK and SYGVNS. CDR3 size: 18 residues. The CDR3 loop is CASSELTGARVAQETQYF. DNA of the CDR3: TGTGCCAGCAGTGAATTGACAGGGGCGCGGGTTGCCCAAGAGACCCAGTACTTC.

V is TRBV9 and J is TRBJ2-7, with D possibly matching TRBD1 (6 bases). The CDR3 length is 15 residues. CDR1 is SGDLS and CDR2 is YYNGEE in the germline V gene. Trimming shortened V by 0 bases and J by 1 base, and 11 bases separated the two germline ends. The CDR3 nucleotides read TGTGCCAGCAGCGTAGCTACCGGGACATCCTACGAGCAGTACTTC. The encoded protein is CASSVATGTSYEQYF.

This clonotype was detected a few times. This chain connects TRBV5-1 to TRBJ1-6; the match to TRBD1 covers 8 bases. Trimming took 2 bases from V and 11 from J; bases not matched to a gene: 9. Germline values: CDR1 SGHRS, CDR2 YFSETQ. This CDR3 is built from 15 residues. The CDR3 here is CASSLSTGDVAPLHF. The CDR3 DNA is TGCGCCAGCAGCTTATCGACAGGGGATGTAGCACCCCTCCACTTT.

This clonotype was seen a few times. The chain uses TRBV18 and TRBJ2-5, with 10 bases identical to TRBD2. The CDR3 consists of 17 residues. CDR1 is KGHSH and CDR2 is LQKENI in the germline V gene. The ends lost 2 bases at V and 0 bases at J; junction bases unmatched: 6. CDR3 in DNA: TGTGCCAGCTCACCATTTTGGACTAGCGGAAACCAAGAGACCCAGTACTTC. Amino acids: CASSPFWTSGNQETQYF. Full variable domain (remainder filled in from reference TRBV18 and TRBJ2-5): NAGVMQNPRHLVRRRGQEARLRCSPMKGHSHVYWYRQLPEEGLKFMVYLQKENIIDESGMPKERFSAEFPKEGPSILRIQQVVRGDSAAYFCASSPFWTSGNQETQYFGPGTRLLVL.

This rearrangement joins TRBV3-1 to TRBJ2-5, with 14 bases identical to TRBD2. The CDR3 extends over 16 amino acids. The trim removed 6 bases at V and 4 bases at J, leaving 7 bases unmatched. Germline V gene sequence: CDR1 LGHDT, CDR2 YNNKEL (reference sequence). The CDR3 sequence is CASRRGLAGGLETQYF. The CDR3 nucleotides are TGTGCCAGCAGACGCGGACTAGCGGGAGGTTTAGAGACCCAGTACTTC.

This clonotype has only a few counts. The chain employs TRBV7-8 and TRBJ2-7, with D perhaps TRBD2 (6 bases). V lost 5 bases to trimming and J lost 4 bases, with 18 bases between them. Germline lookup yields CDR1 SGHVS and CDR2 FQNEAQ. The CDR3 is 15 residues long. The CDR3 DNA reads TGTGCCAGCAGCACCCAGGGAGGCGCCTTATACGAGCAGTACTTC. Translating it yields CASSTQGGALYEQYF.

This clonotype occurred once. The rearrangement links TRBV12-3 or TRBV12-4 to TRBJ2-1; D possibly corresponds to TRBD2 (5 bases). V shed 0 bases and J shed 8 bases, with 11 bases lying between them. This CDR3 has 14 amino acids. Written as DNA, the CDR3 is TGTGCCAGCAGTTTAGCGGGAGTGGTCGATGAGCAGTTCTTC. Translation gives CASSLAGVVDEQFF.

This clonotype was recorded at least ten times. The genes are TRBV7-2 and TRBJ2-5; D is unclear. Germline V CDR1 and CDR2: SGHTA, FQGNSA. The V end was cut by 2 bases, the J end by 5 bases, with 15 bases between. The CDR3 runs to 15 residues. CDR3 residues: CASSLSSTRSETQYF. The DNA of the CDR3 is TGTGCCAGCAGCTTATCATCTACGAGGTCGGAGACCCAGTACTTC.

The chain combines TRBV5-1 with TRBJ1-1; a weak D match, TRBD1 (6 bases). CDR1 is SGHRS and CDR2 is YFSETQ in the germline V gene. This CDR3 is built from 14 residues. V dropped 4 bases and J dropped 1 base, with 11 bases sitting between them. The CDR3 region is CASSRQDRNTEAFF. The DNA of the CDR3 is TGCGCCAGCAGCAGGCAGGACAGGAACACTGAAGCTTTCTTT. Using reference TRBV5-1 and TRBJ1-1 for the parts outside the CDR3, the full variable domain is KAGVTQTPRYLIKTRGQQVTLSCSPISGHRSVSWYQQTPGQGLQFLFEYFSETQRNKGNFPGRFSGRQFSNSRSEMNVSTLELGDSALYLCASSRQDRNTEAFFGQGTRLTVV.

J is TRBJ2-1 and V is TRBV11-2; TRBD2 aligns across 13 bases. From germline, CDR1 is SGHAT and CDR2 FQNNGV. This CDR3 has 19 residues. V shed 0 bases and J 8 bases; nucleotides not matched to a gene: 13. CDR3 residues: CASSLDRRTSGSGYYEQFF. CDR3 bases: TGTGCCAGCAGCTTAGATCGCCGGACTAGCGGGAGTGGGTATTATGAGCAGTTCTTC.

This clonotype was picked up many times. The chain links TRBV7-3 to TRBJ2-1, with D possibly TRBD1 on 6 matching bases. This CDR3 is built from 15 residues. Trimming removed 5 bases from V and 3 bases from J, with 14 bases in between. Per germline, CDR1 SGHTA and CDR2 FQGTGA. The CDR3 nucleotides read TGTGCCAGCAGCCAGGGGTCAGGGGTCTACAATGAGCAGTTCTTC. Amino acid sequence: CASSQGSGVYNEQFF.

The J gene is TRBJ2-3, the V gene TRBV7-2, with 10 bases that match TRBD2. From germline, CDR1 is SGHTA and CDR2 FQGNSA. The CDR3 has 15 residues. J gave up 1 base and V 6 bases, and 4 bases lay outside the gene matches. CDR3 region: CASRALAGGTDTQYF. The CDR3 DNA sequence: TGTGCCAGCAGGGCCCTAGCGGGAGGCACAGATACGCAGTATTTT.

This clonotype was found many times. The genes are TRBV6-1 and TRBJ1-4; no definite D call. The CDR3 spans 12 residues. The germline V gene encodes CDR1 MNHNS and CDR2 SASEGT. Trimming stripped 7 bases from V and 11 bases from J, with 14 bases between. CDR3 loop: CASTRGRVKLFF. In DNA, the CDR3 is TGTGCCAGCACCCGTGGGAGAGTTAAACTGTTTTTT.

V is TRBV19 and J is TRBJ1-5; 9 bases match TRBD1. Germline trimming cut 5 bases from V and 0 bases from J; bases unmatched to any gene: 5. This CDR3 region has 16 residues. Germline CDR1 LNHDA, CDR2 SQIVND (reference sequence). The CDR3 sequence: CASSWRTGVSNQPQHF. The CDR3 DNA reads as TGTGCCAGTAGTTGGAGGACAGGGGTTAGCAATCAGCCCCAGCATTTT.

This clonotype occurred a few times. The chain is built from TRBV6-1 and TRBJ2-1; the D gene is possibly TRBD1 (6 bases). Germline CDR1 is MNHNS and CDR2 is SASEGT. The CDR3 contains 12 residues. V was clipped by 5 bases and J by 12 bases, with 14 bases between them. In nucleotides, the CDR3 is TGTGCCAGCAGTCAGGGGTCTATGGGGCAGTTCTTC. It is translated as CASSQGSMGQFF.